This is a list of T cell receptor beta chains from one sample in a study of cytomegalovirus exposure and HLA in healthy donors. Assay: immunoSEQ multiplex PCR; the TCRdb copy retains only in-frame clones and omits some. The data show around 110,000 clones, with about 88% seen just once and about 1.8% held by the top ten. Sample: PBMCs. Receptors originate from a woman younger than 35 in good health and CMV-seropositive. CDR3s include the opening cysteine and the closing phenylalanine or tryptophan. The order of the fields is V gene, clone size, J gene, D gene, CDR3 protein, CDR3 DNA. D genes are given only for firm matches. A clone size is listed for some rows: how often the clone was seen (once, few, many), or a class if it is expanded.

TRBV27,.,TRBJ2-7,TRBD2,CASSPSSGGYRYEQYF,TGTGCCAGCAGCCCCTCTAGCGGGGGGTACCGCTACGAGCAGTACTTC
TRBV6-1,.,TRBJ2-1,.,CASSDFAGIENYNEQFF,TGTGCCAGCAGTGACTTCGCAGGTATAGAAAACTACAATGAGCAGTTCTTC
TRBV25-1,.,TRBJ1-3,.,CASSDGRGAGNTIYF,TGTGCCAGCAGTGATGGCAGGGGTGCTGGAAACACCATATATTTT
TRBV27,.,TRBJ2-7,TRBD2,CASSLSPPYGSSGGAYEQYF,TGTGCCAGCAGTTTATCGCCCCCATACGGCTCTAGCGGGGGGGCATACGAGCAGTACTTC
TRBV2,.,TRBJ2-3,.,CASSEALQAGTDTQYF,TGTGCCAGCAGTGAAGCGCTTCAGGCTGGCACAGATACGCAGTATTTT
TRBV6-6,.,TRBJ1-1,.,CASSHGRNTEAFF,TGTGCCAGCAGCCACGGGAGGAACACTGAAGCTTTCTTT
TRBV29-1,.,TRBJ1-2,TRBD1,CSVVSGTGYGYTF,TGCAGCGTTGTTTCCGGGACAGGGTATGGCTACACCTTC
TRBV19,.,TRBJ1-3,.,CASSISGSGNTIYF,TGTGCCAGTAGTATATCGGGGAGTGGAAACACCATATATTTT
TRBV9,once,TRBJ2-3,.,CASSSLATSTDTQYF,TGTGCCAGCAGTTCTCTAGCGACTAGCACAGATACGCAGTATTTT
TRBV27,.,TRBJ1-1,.,CAAGGNTEAFF,TGTGCCGCCGGGGGAAACACTGAAGCTTTCTTT
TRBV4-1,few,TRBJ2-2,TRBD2,CASSQVAGGPTGELFF,TGCGCCAGCAGCCAGGTAGCGGGGGGGCCGACCGGGGAGCTGTTTTTT
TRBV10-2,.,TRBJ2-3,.,CASRASVTDTQYF,TGCGCCAGCAGGGCCAGCGTCACAGATACGCAGTATTTT
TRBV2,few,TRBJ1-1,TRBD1,CASRPITGVHTEAFF,TGTGCCAGCAGGCCCATCACAGGGGTTCACACTGAAGCTTTCTTT
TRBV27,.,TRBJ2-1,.,CASRPNMGAASYNEQFF,TGTGCCAGCAGACCTAATATGGGGGCAGCATCCTACAATGAGCAGTTCTTC